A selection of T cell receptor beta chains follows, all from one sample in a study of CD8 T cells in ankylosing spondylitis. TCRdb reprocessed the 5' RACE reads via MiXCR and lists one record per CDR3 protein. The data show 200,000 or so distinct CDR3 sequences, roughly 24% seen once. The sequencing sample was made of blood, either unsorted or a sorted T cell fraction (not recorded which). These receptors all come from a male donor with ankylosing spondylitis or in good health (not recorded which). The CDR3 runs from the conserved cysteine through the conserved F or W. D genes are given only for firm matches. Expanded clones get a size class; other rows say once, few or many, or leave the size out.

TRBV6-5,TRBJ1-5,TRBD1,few,CASSYSGPGQGSNQPQHF,TGTGCCAGCAGTTACTCGGGCCCCGGACAGGGAAGCAATCAGCCCCAGCATTTT
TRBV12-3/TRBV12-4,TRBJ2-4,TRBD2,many,CASSLNSGRAKNIQYF,TGTGCCAGCAGTCTAAATAGCGGGAGGGCCAAAAACATTCAGTACTTC
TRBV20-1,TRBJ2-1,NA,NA,CSALRGRTNYNEQFF,TGCAGTGCTCTACGAGGACGGACTAATTACAATGAGCAGTTCTTC
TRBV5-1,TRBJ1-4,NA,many,CASSSRGLNEKLFF,TGCGCCAGCAGCTCCCGGGGGCTTAATGAAAAACTGTTTTTT
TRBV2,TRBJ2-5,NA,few,CASRLTHRTSERGRETQYF,TGTGCCAGCAGGCTAACACACCGCACTAGCGAGAGGGGGAGGGAGACCCAGTACTTC
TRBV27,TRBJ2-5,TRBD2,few,CASGGTSANQETQYF,TGTGCCAGCGGGGGGACTAGCGCAAACCAAGAGACCCAGTACTTC
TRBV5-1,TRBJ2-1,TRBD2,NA,CASSLAPGTSGEQFF,TGCGCCAGCAGCTTGGCCCCAGGGACTAGCGGTGAGCAGTTCTTC
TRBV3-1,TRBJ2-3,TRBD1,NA,CASSSGQGRLTDTQYF,TGTGCCAGCAGCTCGGGACAGGGGAGGCTTACAGATACGCAGTATTTT
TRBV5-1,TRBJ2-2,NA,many,CASSLDGSNTGELFF,TGCGCCAGCAGCTTGGACGGATCGAACACCGGGGAGCTGTTTTTT
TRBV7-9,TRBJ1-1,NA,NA,CASSLVEGSTEAFF,TGTGCCAGCAGCTTAGTTGAGGGTTCCACTGAAGCTTTCTTT
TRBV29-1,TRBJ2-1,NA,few,CSVEEQFF,TGCAGCGTTGAAGAGCAGTTCTTC
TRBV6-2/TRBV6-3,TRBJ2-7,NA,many,CASSFSTGYEQYF,TGTGCCAGCAGTTTTTCGACCGGATACGAGCAGTACTTC
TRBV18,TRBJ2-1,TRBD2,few,CASSNGGNEQFF,TGTGCCAGCTCAAACGGGGGGAATGAGCAGTTCTTC
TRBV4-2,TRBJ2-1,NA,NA,CASSYDRDVFFNEQFF,TGTGCCAGCAGCTATGACCGGGATGTTTTCTTCAATGAGCAGTTCTTC